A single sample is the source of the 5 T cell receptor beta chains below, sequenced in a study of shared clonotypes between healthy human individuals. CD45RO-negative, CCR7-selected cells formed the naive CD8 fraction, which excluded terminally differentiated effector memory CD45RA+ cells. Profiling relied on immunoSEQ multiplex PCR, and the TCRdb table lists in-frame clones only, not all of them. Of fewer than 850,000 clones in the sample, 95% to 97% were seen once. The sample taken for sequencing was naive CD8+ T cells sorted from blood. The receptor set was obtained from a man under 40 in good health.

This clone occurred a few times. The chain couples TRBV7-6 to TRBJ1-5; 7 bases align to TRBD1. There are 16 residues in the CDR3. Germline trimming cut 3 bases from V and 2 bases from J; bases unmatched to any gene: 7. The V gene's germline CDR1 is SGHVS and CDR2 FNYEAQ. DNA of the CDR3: TGTGCCAGCAGCTTTAAACAGGGGATGGGCAATCAGCCCCAGCATTTT. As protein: CASSFKQGMGNQPQHF.

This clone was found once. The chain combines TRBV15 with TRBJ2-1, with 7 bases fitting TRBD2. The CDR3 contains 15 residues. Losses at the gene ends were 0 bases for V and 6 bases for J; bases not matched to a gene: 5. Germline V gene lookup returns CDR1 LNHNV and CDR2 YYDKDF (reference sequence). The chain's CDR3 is CATSRDRDYGNEQFF. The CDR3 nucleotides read TGTGCCACCAGCAGAGATAGGGACTACGGCAATGAGCAGTTCTTC.

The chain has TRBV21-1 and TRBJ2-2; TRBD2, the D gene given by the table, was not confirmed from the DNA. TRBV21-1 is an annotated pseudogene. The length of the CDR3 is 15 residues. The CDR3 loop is CASSKDRANTGELFF. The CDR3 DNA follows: TGTGCCAGCAGCAAAGACCGGGCGAACACCGGGGAGCTGTTTTTT.

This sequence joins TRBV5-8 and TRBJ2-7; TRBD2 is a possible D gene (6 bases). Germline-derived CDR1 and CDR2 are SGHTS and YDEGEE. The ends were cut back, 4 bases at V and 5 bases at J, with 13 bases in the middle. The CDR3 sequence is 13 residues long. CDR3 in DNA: TGTGCCAGCAGCCCGACTAGGCGGGACGAGCAGTACTTC. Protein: CASSPTRRDEQYF.

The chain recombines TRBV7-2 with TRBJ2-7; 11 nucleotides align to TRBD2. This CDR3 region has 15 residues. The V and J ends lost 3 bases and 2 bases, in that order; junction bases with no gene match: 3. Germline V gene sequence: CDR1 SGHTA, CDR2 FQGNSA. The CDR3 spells CASSFGLAGPYEQYF. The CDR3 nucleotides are TGTGCCAGCAGCTTCGGACTAGCGGGTCCCTACGAGCAGTACTTC.